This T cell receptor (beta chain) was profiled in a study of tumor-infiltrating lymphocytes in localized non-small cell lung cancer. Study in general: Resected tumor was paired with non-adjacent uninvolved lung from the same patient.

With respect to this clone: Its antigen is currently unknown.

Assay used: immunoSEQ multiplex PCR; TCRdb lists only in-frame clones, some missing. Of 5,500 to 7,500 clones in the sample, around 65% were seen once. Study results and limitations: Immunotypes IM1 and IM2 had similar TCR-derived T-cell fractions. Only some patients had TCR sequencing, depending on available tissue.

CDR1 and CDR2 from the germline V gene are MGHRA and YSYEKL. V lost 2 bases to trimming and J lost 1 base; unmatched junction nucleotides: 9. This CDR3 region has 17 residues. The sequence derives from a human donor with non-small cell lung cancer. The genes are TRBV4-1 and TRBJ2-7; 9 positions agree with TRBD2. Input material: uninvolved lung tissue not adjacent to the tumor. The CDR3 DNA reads TGCGCCAGCAGCCAAAATATATTGACTAGCGGTTCCTACGAGCAGTACTTC. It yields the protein CASSQNILTSGSYEQYF.